A single sample is the source of the 14 T cell receptor beta chains below, sequenced in a study of molecular identifiers for immune sequencing clone quantification. TCRdb re-derived calls from the PCR reads in MiXCR, one entry per CDR3 protein. The data show about 500,000 distinct CDR3 sequences, with under 30% seen just once and around 0.79% held by the top ten. Sequenced: naive CD8+ T cells from blood, with Jurkat cell RNA spiked in. This sample's subset: FACS-sorted CD8+CD4-CCR7+CD45RA+ naive T cells. The source of these receptors is a human donor in good health. Some libraries in this study had Jurkat cell RNA spiked in.

The chain carries TRBV10-3 and TRBJ2-5, with a tentative D call TRBD1 (5 bases). Germline loops: CDR1 ENHRY, CDR2 SYGVKD. The CDR3 contains 13 residues. The V end was cut by 3 bases, the J end by 5 bases, with 10 bases between. The CDR3 DNA follows: TGTGCCATCAGTGAAAAGGGGTGGGAGACCCAGTACTTC. Its protein product is CAISEKGWETQYF.

This clonotype occurred many times. CDR3 region: CSARYPESNQPQHF. For the CDR3, the DNA is TGCAGTGCTAGATACCCGGAATCCAATCAGCCCCAGCATTTT. V usage is TRBV20-1 and J usage is TRBJ1-5, with D unresolved. The CDR3 totals 14 residues. Germline V gene lookup returns CDR1 DFQATT and CDR2 SNEGSKA (reference sequence). V gave up 2 bases and J gave up 3 bases, with 11 bases separating them.

This clonotype was counted at least ten times. CDR3 sequence reads: CASSIQEQESGELFF. The CDR3 DNA sequence: TGTGCCAGTAGTATCCAAGAACAGGAGTCCGGGGAGCTGTTTTTT. V gene TRBV19 combines with J gene TRBJ2-2; D might be TRBD1 (5 bases). The germline gives CDR1 LNHDA, CDR2 SQIVND (reference sequence). Trimming pared 3 bases from V and 6 bases from J, leaving 14 bases between. The length of the CDR3 is 15 residues.

The chain joins TRBV28 to TRBJ1-4; the match to TRBD1 covers 11 bases. Germline V CDR1 and CDR2: MDHEN, SYDVKM. V lost 5 bases to trimming and J lost 4 bases; unmatched junction nucleotides: 9. The CDR3 runs 17 residues. The CDR3 here is CASSPVPGQGDNEKLFF. For the CDR3, the DNA is TGTGCCAGCAGTCCAGTCCCGGGACAGGGGGATAATGAAAAACTGTTTTTT.

The chain couples TRBV15 to TRBJ2-3; D remains unclear. The V gene lost 3 bases and the J gene lost 2 bases, with 12 bases spanning the gap. Germline loops: CDR1 LNHNV, CDR2 YYDKDF (reference sequence). This CDR3 has 15 amino acids. The CDR3 nucleotides are TGTGCCACCAGCAGTAGATCGCGGTACACAGATACGCAGTATTTT. Translated: CATSSRSRYTDTQYF. The full variable domain, in which reference TRBV15 and TRBJ2-3 provide the parts outside the CDR3, is DAMVIQNPRYQVTQFGKPVTLSCSQTLNHNVMYWYQQKSSQAPKLLFHYYDKDFNNEADTPDNFQSRRPNTSFCFLDIRSPGLGDTAMYLCATSSRSRYTDTQYFGPGTRLTVL.

This clonotype was detected ten times or more. This chain connects TRBV7-9 to TRBJ1-4; 7 bases are a match to TRBD1. The CDR3 extends over 18 amino acids. CDR1 and CDR2 (germline): SEHNR, FQNEAQ (reference sequence). V lost 4 bases, J lost 1 base, and 12 bases stayed unmatched. CDR3 coding DNA: TGTGCCAGCAGCTCTCCCGGACAGGTGGAGGGAACTAATGAAAAACTGTTTTTT. Translating it yields CASSSPGQVEGTNEKLFF.

This clonotype was counted at least ten times. This chain uses TRBV7-9 with TRBJ2-1; 10 bases match TRBD2. Germline V gene lookup returns CDR1 SEHNR and CDR2 FQNEAQ (reference sequence). V shed 1 base and J 4 bases; nucleotides not matched to a gene: 1. The CDR3 totals 15 residues. The CDR3 DNA follows: TGTGCCAGCAGCTTAGTAGCGGGAGGATACAATGAGCAGTTCTTC. Protein sequence: CASSLVAGGYNEQFF.

As to this clonotype: With a much larger clone just one base away, this may be a read error. The chain joins TRBV28 to TRBJ2-7; 16 bases align to TRBD2. The CDR3 totals 13 residues. CDR1 is MDHEN, CDR2 SYDVKM, per germline. The CDR3 protein is CATFKRGLAGGLF. CDR3 in DNA: TGTGCCACCTTTAAAAGGGGACTAGCGGGAGGGTTGTTC. Full variable domain (missing parts from reference TRBV28 and TRBJ2-7): DVKVTQSSRYLVKRTGEKVFLECVQDMDHENMFWYRQDPGLGLRLIYFSYDVKMKEKGDIPEGYSVSREKKERFSLILESASTNQTSMYLCATFKRGLAGGLFGPGTRLTVT.

This clonotype was observed at least ten times. The chain has TRBV9 and TRBJ2-7; D gene uncertain. V lost 3 bases, J lost 6 bases, and 13 bases lay in between. The CDR3 runs 13 residues. Germline assignment: CDR1 SGDLS and CDR2 YYNGEE. CDR3 in amino acids: CASSAAPLLEQYF. DNA of the CDR3: TGTGCCAGCAGCGCCGCACCCCTGCTCGAGCAGTACTTC. The variable domain in full, with the rest retrieved from reference TRBV9 and TRBJ2-7, is DSGVTQTPKHLITATGQRVTLRCSPRSGDLSVYWYQQSLDQGLQFLIQYYNGEERAKGNILERFSAQQFPDLHSELNLSSLELGDSALYFCASSAAPLLEQYFGPGTRLTVT.

This clonotype showed up many times. The chain carries TRBV29-1 and TRBJ2-2, with no clear D. The germline V gene has CDR1 SQVTM and CDR2 ANQGSEA. CDR3 size: 13 residues. V dropped 1 base and J dropped 5 bases, with 8 bases sitting between them. CDR3 sequence reads: CSVEVLGTGELFF. DNA of the CDR3: TGCAGCGTTGAAGTCTTGGGAACCGGGGAGCTGTTTTTT.

The V call is TRBV12-3 or TRBV12-4, the J call TRBJ1-5; D not resolved. CDR3 length equals 15 residues. Trimming took 2 bases from V and 2 from J, leaving 10 bases between them. The CDR3 coding sequence is TGTGCCAGCAGTTTAACGAGCACTGGCAATCAGCCCCAGCATTTT. Amino acids: CASSLTSTGNQPQHF.

The rearrangement links TRBV3-1 to TRBJ2-5; D may be TRBD1 (6 bases). There are 15 residues in the CDR3. Germline V CDR1 and CDR2: LGHDT, YNNKEL (reference sequence). Trimming cost V 1 base and J 1 base, with 10 bases left between them. For the CDR3, the DNA is TGTGCCAGCAGCCAAGCACAGGGTCTCCAAGAGACCCAGTACTTC. Its protein is CASSQAQGLQETQYF.

This clonotype was observed a handful of times. The CDR3 is CASSLLALGTDTQYF. The CDR3 coding sequence is TGTGCCAGTAGCTTACTAGCACTAGGCACAGATACGCAGTATTTT. The chain links TRBV19 to TRBJ2-3; D possibly corresponds to TRBD2 (6 bases). CDR3 length: 15 residues. In germline, CDR1 is LNHDA, CDR2 SQIVND (reference sequence). V lost 6 bases, J lost 1 base, and 14 bases lay in between.

J is TRBJ2-7 and V is TRBV18, with 7 bases identical to TRBD2. CDR1 KGHSH and CDR2 LQKENI come from the germline V gene. The CDR3 is made up of 16 amino acids. Germline trimming cut 1 base from V and 5 bases from J; bases unmatched to any gene: 11. This chain's CDR3 is CASSPREAGRVDEQYF. The CDR3 coding sequence is TGTGCCAGCTCACCACGAGAGGCAGGGAGGGTCGACGAGCAGTACTTC.